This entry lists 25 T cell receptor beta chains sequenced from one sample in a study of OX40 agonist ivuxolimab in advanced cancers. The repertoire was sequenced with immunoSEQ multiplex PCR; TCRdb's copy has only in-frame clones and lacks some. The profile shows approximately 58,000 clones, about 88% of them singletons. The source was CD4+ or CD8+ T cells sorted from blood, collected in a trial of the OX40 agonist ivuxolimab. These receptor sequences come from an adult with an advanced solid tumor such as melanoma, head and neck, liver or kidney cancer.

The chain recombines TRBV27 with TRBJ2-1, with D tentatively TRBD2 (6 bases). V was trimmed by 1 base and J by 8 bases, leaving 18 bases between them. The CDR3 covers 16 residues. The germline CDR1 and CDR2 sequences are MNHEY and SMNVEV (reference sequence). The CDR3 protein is CASSLFQGTGEDEQFF. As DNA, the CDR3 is TGTGCCAGCAGTTTATTTCAGGGTACGGGAGAAGATGAGCAGTTCTTC.

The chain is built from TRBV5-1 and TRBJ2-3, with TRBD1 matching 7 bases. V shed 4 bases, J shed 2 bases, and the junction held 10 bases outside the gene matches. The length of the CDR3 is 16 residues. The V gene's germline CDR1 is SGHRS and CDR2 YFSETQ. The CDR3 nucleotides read TGCGCCAGCAGCCCAGGAAGGGACAGAAACACAGATACGCAGTATTTT. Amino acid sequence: CASSPGRDRNTDTQYF.

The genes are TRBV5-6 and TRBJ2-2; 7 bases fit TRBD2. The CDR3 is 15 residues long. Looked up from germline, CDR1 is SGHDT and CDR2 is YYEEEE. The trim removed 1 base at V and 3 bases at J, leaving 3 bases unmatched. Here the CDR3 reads CASSLLREYTGELFF. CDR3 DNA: TGTGCCAGCAGCTTGTTGCGGGAGTACACCGGGGAGCTGTTTTTT.

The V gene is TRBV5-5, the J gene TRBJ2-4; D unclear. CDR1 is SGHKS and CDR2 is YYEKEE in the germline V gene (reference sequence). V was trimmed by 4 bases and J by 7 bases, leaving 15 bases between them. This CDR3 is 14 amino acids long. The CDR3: CASSLFELENIQYF. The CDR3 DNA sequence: TGTGCCAGCAGCCTCTTTGAGCTGGAGAACATTCAGTACTTC.

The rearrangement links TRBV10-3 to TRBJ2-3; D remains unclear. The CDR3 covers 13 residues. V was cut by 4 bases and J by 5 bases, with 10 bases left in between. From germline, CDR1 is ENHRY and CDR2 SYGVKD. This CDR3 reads CAISVLAGDTQYF. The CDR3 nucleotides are TGTGCCATCAGTGTTTTGGCTGGAGATACGCAGTATTTT.

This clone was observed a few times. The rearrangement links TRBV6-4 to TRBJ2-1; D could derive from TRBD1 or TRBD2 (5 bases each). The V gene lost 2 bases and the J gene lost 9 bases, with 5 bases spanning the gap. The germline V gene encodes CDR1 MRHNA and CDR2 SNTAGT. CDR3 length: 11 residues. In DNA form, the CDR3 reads TGTGCCAGCAGTGACGGGACTGAGCAGTTCTTC. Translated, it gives CASSDGTEQFF.

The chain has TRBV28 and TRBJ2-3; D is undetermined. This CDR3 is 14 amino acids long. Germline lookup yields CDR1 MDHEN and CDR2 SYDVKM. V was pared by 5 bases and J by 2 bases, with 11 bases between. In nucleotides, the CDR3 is TGTGCCAGCAGTACCGTCGCGTCCACAGATACGCAGTATTTT. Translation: CASSTVASTDTQYF.

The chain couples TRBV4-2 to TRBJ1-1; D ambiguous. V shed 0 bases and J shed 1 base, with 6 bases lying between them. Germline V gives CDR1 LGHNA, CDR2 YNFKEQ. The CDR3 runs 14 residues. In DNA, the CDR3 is TGTGCCAGCAGCCAAGATTTCAAGAACACTGAAGCTTTCTTT. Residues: CASSQDFKNTEAFF.

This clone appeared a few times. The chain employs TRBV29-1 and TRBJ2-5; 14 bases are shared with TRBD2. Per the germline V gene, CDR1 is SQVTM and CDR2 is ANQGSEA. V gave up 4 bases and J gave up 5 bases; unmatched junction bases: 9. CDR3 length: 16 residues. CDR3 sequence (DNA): TGCAGCGTTGTTGAGAAGGGACTAGCGGGAGCGGAGACCCAGTACTTC. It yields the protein CSVVEKGLAGAETQYF.

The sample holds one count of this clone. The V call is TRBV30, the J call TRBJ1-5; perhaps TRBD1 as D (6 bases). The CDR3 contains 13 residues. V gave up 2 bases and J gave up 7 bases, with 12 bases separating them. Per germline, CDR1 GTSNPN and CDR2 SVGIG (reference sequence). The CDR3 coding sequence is TGTGCCTGGAGTTTGGGGGCGGGACAGCCCCAGCATTTT. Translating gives CAWSLGAGQPQHF.

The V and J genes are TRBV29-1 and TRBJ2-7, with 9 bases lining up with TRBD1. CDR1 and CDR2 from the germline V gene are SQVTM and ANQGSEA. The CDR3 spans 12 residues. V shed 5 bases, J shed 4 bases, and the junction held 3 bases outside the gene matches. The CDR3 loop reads CSVQGQGYEQYF. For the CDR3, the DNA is TGCAGCGTTCAGGGACAGGGTTACGAGCAGTACTTC.

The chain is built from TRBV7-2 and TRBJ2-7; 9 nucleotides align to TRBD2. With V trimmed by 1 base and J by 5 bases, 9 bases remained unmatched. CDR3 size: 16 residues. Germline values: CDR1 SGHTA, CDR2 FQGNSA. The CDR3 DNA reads TGTGCCAGCAGCTTAGGGGGGACTAGCTGGGCGAACGAGCAGTACTTC. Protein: CASSLGGTSWANEQYF. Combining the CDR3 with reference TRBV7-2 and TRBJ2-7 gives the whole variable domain GAGVSQSPSNKVTEKGKDVELRCDPISGHTALYWYRQSLGQGLEFLIYFQGNSAPDKSGLPSDRFSAERTGGSVSTLTIQRTQQEDSAVYLCASSLGGTSWANEQYFGPGTRLTVT.

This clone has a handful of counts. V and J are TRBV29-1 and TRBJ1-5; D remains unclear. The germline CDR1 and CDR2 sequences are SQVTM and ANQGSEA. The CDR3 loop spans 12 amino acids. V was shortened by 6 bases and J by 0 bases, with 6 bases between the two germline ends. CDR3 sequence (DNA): TGCAGCGTAGGTGATAGCAATCAGCCCCAGCATTTT. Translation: CSVGDSNQPQHF.

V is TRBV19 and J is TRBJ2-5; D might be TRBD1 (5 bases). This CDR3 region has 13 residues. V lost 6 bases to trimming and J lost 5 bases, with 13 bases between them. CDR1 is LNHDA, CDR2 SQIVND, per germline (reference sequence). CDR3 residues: CASSTGTRETQYF. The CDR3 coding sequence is TGTGCCAGTAGCACAGGCACAAGGGAGACCCAGTACTTC. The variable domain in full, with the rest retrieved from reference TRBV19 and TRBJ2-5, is DGGITQSPKYLFRKEGQNVTLSCEQNLNHDAMYWYRQDPGQGLRLIYYSQIVNDFQKGDIAEGYSVSREKKESFPLTVTSAQKNPTAFYLCASSTGTRETQYFGPGTRLLVL.

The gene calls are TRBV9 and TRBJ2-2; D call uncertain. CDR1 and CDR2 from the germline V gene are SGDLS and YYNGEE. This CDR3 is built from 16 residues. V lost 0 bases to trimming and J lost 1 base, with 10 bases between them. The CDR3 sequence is CASSVDVGWNTGELFF. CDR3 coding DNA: TGTGCCAGCAGCGTAGATGTCGGATGGAACACCGGGGAGCTGTTTTTT.

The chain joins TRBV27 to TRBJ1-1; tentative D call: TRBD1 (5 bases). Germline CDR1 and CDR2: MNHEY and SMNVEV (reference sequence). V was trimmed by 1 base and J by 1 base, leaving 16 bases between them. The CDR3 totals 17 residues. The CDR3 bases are TGTGCCAGCAGTTTATTCGGGCGGGGGAAAACGAACACTGAAGCTTTCTTT. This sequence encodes CASSLFGRGKTNTEAFF.

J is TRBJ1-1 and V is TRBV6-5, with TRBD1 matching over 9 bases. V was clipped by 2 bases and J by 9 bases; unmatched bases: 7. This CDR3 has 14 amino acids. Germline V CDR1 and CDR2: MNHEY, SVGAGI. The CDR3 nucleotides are TGTGCCAGCAGTTACAATAACAGGGGGCCTCAAGCTTTCTTT. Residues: CASSYNNRGPQAFF.

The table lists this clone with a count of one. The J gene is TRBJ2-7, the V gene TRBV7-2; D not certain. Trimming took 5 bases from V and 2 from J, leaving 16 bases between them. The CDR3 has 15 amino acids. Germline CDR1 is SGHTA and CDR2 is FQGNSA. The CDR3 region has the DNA TGTGCCAGCAGCCCTACACGGGCAGGAGCCTACGAGCAGTACTTC. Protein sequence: CASSPTRAGAYEQYF.

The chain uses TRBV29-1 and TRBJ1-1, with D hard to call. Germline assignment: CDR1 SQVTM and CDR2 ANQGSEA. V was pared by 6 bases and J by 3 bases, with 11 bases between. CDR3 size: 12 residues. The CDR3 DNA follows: TGCAGCGTAAGACCGGCGGACACTGAAGCTTTCTTT. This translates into CSVRPADTEAFF.

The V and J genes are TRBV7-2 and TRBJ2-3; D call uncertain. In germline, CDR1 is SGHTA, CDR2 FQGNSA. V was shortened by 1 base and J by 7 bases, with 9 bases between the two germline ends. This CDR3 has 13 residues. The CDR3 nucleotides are TGTGCCAGCAGCTTAGTCGTCGCAAATACGCAGTATTTT. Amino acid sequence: CASSLVVANTQYF. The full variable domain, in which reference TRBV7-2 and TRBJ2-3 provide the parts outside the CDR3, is GAGVSQSPSNKVTEKGKDVELRCDPISGHTALYWYRQSLGQGLEFLIYFQGNSAPDKSGLPSDRFSAERTGGSVSTLTIQRTQQEDSAVYLCASSLVVANTQYFGPGTRLTVL.

CDR3 sequence reads: CASSRGTASQGAFF. The CDR3 DNA follows: TGTGCCAGCAGCCGCGGGACGGCGAGCCAGGGGGCTTTCTTT. This chain links TRBV7-9 with TRBJ1-1; D perhaps matches TRBD1 (6 bases). Germline CDR1 and CDR2: SEHNR and FQNEAQ (reference sequence). The V and J ends lost 5 bases and 11 bases respectively, with 21 bases between them. This CDR3 comprises 14 residues.

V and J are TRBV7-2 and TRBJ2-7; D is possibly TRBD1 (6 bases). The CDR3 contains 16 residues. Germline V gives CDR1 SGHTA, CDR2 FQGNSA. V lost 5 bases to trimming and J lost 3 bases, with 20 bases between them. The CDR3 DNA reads TGTGCCAGCAGCCCTCCAGGGGAGTTTAGGTTCTACGAGCAGTACTTC. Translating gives CASSPPGEFRFYEQYF.

Here the CDR3 DNA reads TGTGCCAGCAGCTACTTTTCGGGAGAAGTAAACGAGCAGTACTTC. Its protein product is CASSYFSGEVNEQYF. The rearrangement links TRBV13 to TRBJ2-7; D might be TRBD2 (6 bases). Germline V gene sequence: CDR1 PRHDT, CDR2 FYEKMQ (reference sequence). Trimming pared 4 bases from V and 5 bases from J, leaving 18 bases between. The CDR3 covers 15 residues.

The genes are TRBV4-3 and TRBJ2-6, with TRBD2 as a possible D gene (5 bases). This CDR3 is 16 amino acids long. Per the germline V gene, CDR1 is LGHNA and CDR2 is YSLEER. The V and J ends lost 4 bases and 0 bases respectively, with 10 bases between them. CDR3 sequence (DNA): TGCGCCAGCAGCCGCGGACTGAGCTCTGGGGCCAACGTCCTGACTTTC. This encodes CASSRGLSSGANVLTF.

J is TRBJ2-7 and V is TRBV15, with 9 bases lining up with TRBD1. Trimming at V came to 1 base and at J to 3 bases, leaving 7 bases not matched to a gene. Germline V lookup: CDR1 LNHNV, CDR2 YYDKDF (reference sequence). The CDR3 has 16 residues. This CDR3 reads CATSRGKGTGFYEQYF. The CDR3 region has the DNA TGTGCCACCAGCAGAGGAAAAGGGACAGGGTTCTACGAGCAGTACTTC.